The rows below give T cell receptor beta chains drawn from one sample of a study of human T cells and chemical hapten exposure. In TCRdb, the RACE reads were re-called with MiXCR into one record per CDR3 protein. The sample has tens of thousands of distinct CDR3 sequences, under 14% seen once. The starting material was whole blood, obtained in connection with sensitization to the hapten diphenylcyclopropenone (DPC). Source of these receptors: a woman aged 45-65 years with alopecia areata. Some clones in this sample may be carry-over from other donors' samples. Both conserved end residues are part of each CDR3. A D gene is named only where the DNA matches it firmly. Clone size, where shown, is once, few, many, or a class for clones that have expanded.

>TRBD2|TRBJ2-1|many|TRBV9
TGTGCCAGCAGCAACCCTAGCGGCACTTACAATGAGCAGTTCTTC
CASSNPSGTYNEQFF
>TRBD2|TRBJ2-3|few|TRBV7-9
TGTGCCAGCAGTACAGGCGGGAGCCCCTCAGATACGCAGTATTTT
CASSTGGSPSDTQYF
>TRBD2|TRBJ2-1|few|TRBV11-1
TGTGCCAGCAGCTTAGTGACTAGCGGCCTTCACAATGAGCAGTTCTTC
CASSLVTSGLHNEQFF
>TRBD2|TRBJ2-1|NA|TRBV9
TGTGCCAGCAGCCCGAGAGCCCAACTAGCGGGAGATTTTGTCAATGAGCAGTTCTTC
CASSPRAQLAGDFVNEQFF
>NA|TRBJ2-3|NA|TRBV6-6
TGTGCCAGCAGTTACAAACAGGGTCCAAGCACAGATACGCAGTATTTT
CASSYKQGPSTDTQYF
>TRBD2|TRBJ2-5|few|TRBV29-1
TGCAGCCTGGATGGTCTAGCGGGAGGGGGTGAGACCCAGTACTTC
CSLDGLAGGGETQYF
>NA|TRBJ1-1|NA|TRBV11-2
TGTGCCAGCAGCTTGGGGGTGTTGGGGAACACTGAAGCTTTCTTT
CASSLGVLGNTEAFF
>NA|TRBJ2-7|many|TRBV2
TGTGCCAGCAGTAAGGGCCCCGACAGTGCCTACGAGCAGTACTTC
CASSKGPDSAYEQYF
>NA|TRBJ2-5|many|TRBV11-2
TGTGCCAGCAGCTTAAACTCCGGGACCCAGTACTTC
CASSLNSGTQYF
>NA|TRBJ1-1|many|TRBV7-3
TGTGCCAGCAGCCCCAGCGGGTTGGCAGGCGCTGAAGCTTTCTTT
CASSPSGLAGAEAFF
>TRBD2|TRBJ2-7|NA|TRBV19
TGTGCCAGTAGGCCCCCGGGAGGGGGAGACTACGAGCAGTACTTC
CASRPPGGGDYEQYF
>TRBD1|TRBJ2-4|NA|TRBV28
TGTGCCAGCAGTTCCCAGGGGGCTAAGGCCAAAAACATTCAGTACTTC
CASSSQGAKAKNIQYF
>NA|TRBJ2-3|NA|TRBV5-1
TGCGCCAGCAGCTTGGACCAGGCGACAGATACGCAGTATTTT
CASSLDQATDTQYF
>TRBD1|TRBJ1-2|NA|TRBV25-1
TGTGCCAGCAGTGACAGGGGGCAGGGAGGCTACACCTTC
CASSDRGQGGYTF
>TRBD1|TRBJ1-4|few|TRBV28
TGTGCCAGCAGACAACAGGGGCTTACCCTCCTTAATGAAAAACTGTTTTTT
CASRQQGLTLLNEKLFF
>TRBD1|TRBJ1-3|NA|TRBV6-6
TGTGCCAGCAGTTACTCGATTCGACCGGGACAGGGTTCCTTCTCTGGAAACACCATATATTTT
CASSYSIRPGQGSFSGNTIYF
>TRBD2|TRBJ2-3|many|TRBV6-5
TGTGCCAGCAGCTCTGGGACTAGCGGAAAAGGCACAGATACGCAGTATTTT
CASSSGTSGKGTDTQYF
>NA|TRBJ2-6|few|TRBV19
TGTGCCACCGGACAGCTACCCTCTGGGGCCAACGTCCTGACTTTC
CATGQLPSGANVLTF
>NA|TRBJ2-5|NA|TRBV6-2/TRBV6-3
TGTGCCAGCAGTTACGGATCGCTGGAGACCCAGTACTTC
CASSYGSLETQYF
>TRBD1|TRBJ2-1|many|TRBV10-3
TGTGCCATCAGTGAACGGGACAGGGCCTACAATGAGCAGTTCTTC
CAISERDRAYNEQFF
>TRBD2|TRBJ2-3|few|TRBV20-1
TGCAGTGCTAGAGTGATGGGCGGGAGAGGTGCAGATACGCAGTATTTT
CSARVMGGRGADTQYF
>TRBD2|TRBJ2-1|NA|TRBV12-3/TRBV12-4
TGTGCCAGTTCTCCTAGCGGGGAATACAATGAGCAGTTCTTC
CASSPSGEYNEQFF
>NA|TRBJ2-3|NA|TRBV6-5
TGTGCCAGCAGCCGGGGACTTCCGAGGACAGATACGCAGTATTTT
CASSRGLPRTDTQYF
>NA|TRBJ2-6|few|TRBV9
TGTACCAGCAGCGTTACGGACAGCTCTGGGGCCAACGTCCTGACTTTC
CTSSVTDSSGANVLTF
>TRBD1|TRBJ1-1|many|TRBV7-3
TGTGCCAGCAGCTCTCAGGGGGGGCAACTCACTGAAGTTTTCTTT
CASSSQGGQLTEVFF
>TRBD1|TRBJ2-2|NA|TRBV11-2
TGTGCCAGCAGCTTAGACCCGGACAGGGACACCGGGGAGCTGTTTTTT
CASSLDPDRDTGELFF
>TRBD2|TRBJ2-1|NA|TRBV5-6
TGTGCCAGCAGCGCGGGACTAGCGGGACCTCGATGGGGGAATGAGCAGTTCTTC
CASSAGLAGPRWGNEQFF
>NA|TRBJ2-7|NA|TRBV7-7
TGTGCTAGCAGCTTCGACATGGGAGGCGAGCAGTACTTC
CASSFDMGGEQYF
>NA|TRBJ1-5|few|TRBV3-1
TGTGCCAGCAGTCGGAGCGGCCAGCCCCAGCATTTT
CASSRSGQPQHF
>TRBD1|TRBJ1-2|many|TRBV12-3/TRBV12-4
TGTGCCAGCAGTCCCCATACCCCCACAGGGGGCAACAATGGCTACACCTTC
CASSPHTPTGGNNGYTF
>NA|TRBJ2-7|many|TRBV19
TGTGCCAGTGGGGCCGGCCTAGGGTACGAGCAGTACTTC
CASGAGLGYEQYF
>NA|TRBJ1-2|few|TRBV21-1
TGTGCCAGCAGCAAAGCGCTGGAGGGGACAGGGTATAACTATGGCTACACCTTC
CASSKALEGTGYNYGYTF
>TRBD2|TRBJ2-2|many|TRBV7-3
TGTGCCAGCAGCTTCACTAGCGGGGGTCGGGAGCTGTTTTTT
CASSFTSGGRELFF
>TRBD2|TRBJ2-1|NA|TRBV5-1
TGCGCCAGCAGCATTAGCGGGGAGAAGGTCAATGAGCAGTTCTTC
CASSISGEKVNEQFF
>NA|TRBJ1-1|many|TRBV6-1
TGTGCCAGCAGTGAAGCGAGGTCCACTGAAGCTTTCTTT
CASSEARSTEAFF
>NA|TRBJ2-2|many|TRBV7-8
TGTGCCAGCAGCTCTGCGGGGGCGACCACCGGGGAGCTGTTTTTT
CASSSAGATTGELFF
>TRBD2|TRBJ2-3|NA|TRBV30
TGTGCCTGGAGTGCCCCGGTAGGGGGGACTAGCTTTTTT
CAWSAPVGGTSFF
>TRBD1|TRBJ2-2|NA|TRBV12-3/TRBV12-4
TGTGCCAGCAGGCCCGGGACAGGGAACACCGGGGAGCTGTTTTTT
CASRPGTGNTGELFF
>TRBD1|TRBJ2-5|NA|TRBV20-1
TGCAGTGCTAGGGAGGACAGGTTCCAAGAGACCCAGTACTTC
CSAREDRFQETQYF